A selection of T cell receptor beta chains follows, all from one sample in a study of early T cells in non-severe SARS-CoV-2 infection. TCRdb re-derived calls from the 5' RACE reads in MiXCR, one entry per CDR3 protein. This table has about 48,000 distinct CDR3 sequences, 5% to 6% appearing once. The sequencing used whole blood, collected at baseline. Source of these receptors: an adult who was a healthcare worker with PCR-confirmed SARS-CoV-2 infection or an uninfected control (not recorded which). Each CDR3 is given with its conserved first and last residue. Fields, in order: V gene, clone size, J gene, D gene, CDR3 DNA, CDR3 protein. The D gene is left open where the match is weak. Clone size appears in some rows only: once, few, many, or a class for an expanded clone.

V: TRBV29-1; size: many; J: TRBJ2-7; D: TRBD1; DNA: TGCAGCGCCTGGACAGGGGGTTCCTACGAGCAGTACTTC; CDR3: CSAWTGGSYEQYF
V: TRBV10-1; size: -; J: TRBJ2-7; D: -; DNA: TGCGCCAGCAGTGTCCTACCCCAAGACGCCCCCTACGAGCAGTACTTC; CDR3: CASSVLPQDAPYEQYF
V: TRBV10-3; size: many; J: TRBJ2-5; D: -; DNA: TGTGCCATCAGTGAGCCGGCGAAGGGGCAAGAGACCCAGTACTTC; CDR3: CAISEPAKGQETQYF
V: TRBV29-1; size: many; J: TRBJ1-1; D: TRBD1; DNA: TGCAGCGGTACGGGACAGACCATGAACACTGAAGCTTTCTTT; CDR3: CSGTGQTMNTEAFF
V: TRBV30; size: -; J: TRBJ1-2; D: -; DNA: TGTGCCTGGAGACCCTCGCTGGACTATGGCTACACCTTC; CDR3: CAWRPSLDYGYTF
V: TRBV20-1; size: -; J: TRBJ2-1; D: TRBD2; DNA: TGCAGTGCTAGAGCCGCGGGACTAGCGTTGTACAATGAGCAGTTCTTC; CDR3: CSARAAGLALYNEQFF
V: TRBV25-1; size: many; J: TRBJ2-7; D: TRBD2; DNA: TGTGCCAGCAGTGACTCGGGGGGATCACCGGACGAGCAGTACTTC; CDR3: CASSDSGGSPDEQYF
V: TRBV7-5; size: many; J: TRBJ2-3; D: -; DNA: -; CDR3: CISVPEAYEQGHGTDTQYF
V: TRBV14; size: many; J: TRBJ2-1; D: -; DNA: TGTGCCAGCAGCCCGGGACTCGGTCGGGGAGGTTATGAGCAGTTCTTC; CDR3: CASSPGLGRGGYEQFF
V: TRBV27; size: many; J: TRBJ1-2; D: -; DNA: TGTGCCAGCAGAACAGGGCCCTATGGCTACACCTTC; CDR3: CASRTGPYGYTF
V: TRBV29-1; size: many; J: TRBJ1-5; D: TRBD1; DNA: TGCAGCGTTAGAACAGGGGGAAACAGCAATCAGCCCCAGCATTTT; CDR3: CSVRTGGNSNQPQHF
V: TRBV4-1; size: many; J: TRBJ2-3; D: TRBD1; DNA: TGCGCCAGCAGCCAGACAGGGCCCTTGGATACGCAGTATTTT; CDR3: CASSQTGPLDTQYF
V: TRBV18; size: many; J: TRBJ1-5; D: -; DNA: TGTGCCAGCTCACGCGCGGACGGAGCAGCGCTCCCTTCTACAAATCAGCCCCAGCATTTT; CDR3: CASSRADGAALPSTNQPQHF
V: TRBV24-1; size: many; J: TRBJ1-5; D: -; DNA: TGTGCCACCAGTGTCTCGGGGGATTATCAGCCCCAGCATTTT; CDR3: CATSVSGDYQPQHF
V: TRBV7-9; size: many; J: TRBJ2-7; D: TRBD1; DNA: TGTGCCAGCAGCTTCCTGACCGGGACAGGGGACCTCTACGAGCAGTACTTC; CDR3: CASSFLTGTGDLYEQYF
V: TRBV7-2; size: many; J: TRBJ2-5; D: -; DNA: TGTGCCAGCAGCTTACAGGGGCGCCAAGAGACCCAGTACTTC; CDR3: CASSLQGRQETQYF
V: TRBV29-1; size: many; J: TRBJ2-7; D: -; DNA: TGCAGCGCCCGGGCCGGGTCCTACGAGCAGTACTTC; CDR3: CSARAGSYEQYF
V: TRBV20-1; size: many; J: TRBJ2-3; D: TRBD2; DNA: TGCAGTGCTAGCGCTACGGGGGGAAGCACAGATACGCAGTATTTT; CDR3: CSASATGGSTDTQYF
V: TRBV5-1; size: few; J: TRBJ2-1; D: -; DNA: TGCGCCAGCAGCTTGGGAGAATACTACAATGAGCAGTTCTTC; CDR3: CASSLGEYYNEQFF
V: TRBV29-1; size: -; J: TRBJ2-2; D: TRBD2; DNA: TGCAGCGCCGCGGGACTAGCGGATAACACCGGGGAGCTGTTTTTT; CDR3: CSAAGLADNTGELFF
V: TRBV6-5; size: many; J: TRBJ1-5; D: -; DNA: TGTGCCAGCAGGAAGGGCGGTTATAGCAATCAGCCCCAGCATTTT; CDR3: CASRKGGYSNQPQHF
V: TRBV3-1; size: many; J: TRBJ2-5; D: TRBD2; DNA: TGTGCCAGCAGCCCGTTAGCGGGATCGGGGGAGACCCAGTACTTC; CDR3: CASSPLAGSGETQYF
V: TRBV7-8; size: -; J: TRBJ1-6; D: TRBD1; DNA: TGTGCCAGCAGCACGCGACAGGGAGGGCGGAGATCACCCCTCCACTTT; CDR3: CASSTRQGGRRSPLHF
V: TRBV20-1; size: many; J: TRBJ1-5; D: -; DNA: TGCAGTGCTACCTCGGGGGGAGGGGACAATCAGCCCCAGCATTTT; CDR3: CSATSGGGDNQPQHF
V: TRBV5-1; size: -; J: TRBJ2-3; D: -; DNA: TGCGCCAGCAGCTGGACGGAGAGCACAGATACGCAGTATTTT; CDR3: CASSWTESTDTQYF
V: TRBV27; size: many; J: TRBJ2-7; D: -; DNA: TGTGCCAGCAGAACTTCGTCCGAGCAGTACTTC; CDR3: CASRTSSEQYF
V: TRBV30; size: many; J: TRBJ2-1; D: TRBD2; DNA: TGTGCCTGGAGGCCGGGGGAGGGGCCTGAGCAGTTCTTC; CDR3: CAWRPGEGPEQFF
V: TRBV20-1; size: many; J: TRBJ2-1; D: -; DNA: TGCAGTGCTATCCGCCCTAGGGGAATGTCCTACAATGAGCAGTTCTTC; CDR3: CSAIRPRGMSYNEQFF
V: TRBV6-4; size: many; J: TRBJ2-1; D: -; DNA: TGTGCCAGCAGTGACTCCGGGACGAGCACGGTCCGTGAGCAGTTCTTC; CDR3: CASSDSGTSTVREQFF
V: TRBV6-1; size: many; J: TRBJ2-3; D: -; DNA: TGTGCCAGCGGAAGGACCGCAACCGGGGCAGATACGCAGTATTTT; CDR3: CASGRTATGADTQYF
V: TRBV25-1; size: -; J: TRBJ2-7; D: TRBD2; DNA: TGTGCCAGCAGAATTAGCGGGGGTACCTACGAGCAGTACTTC; CDR3: CASRISGGTYEQYF
V: TRBV6-4; size: many; J: TRBJ2-2; D: TRBD2; DNA: TGTGCCAGCAGTAGCGGGAGGGCCACCGGGGAGCTGTTTTTT; CDR3: CASSSGRATGELFF
V: TRBV29-1; size: many; J: TRBJ1-2; D: -; DNA: TGCAGCGTTGAAGACAACCTGGAGCAGGCTGGACACACCTTC; CDR3: CSVEDNLEQAGHTF
V: TRBV6-6; size: many; J: TRBJ1-5; D: -; DNA: TGTGCCAGCAGTTACAGCGGGGGGCATCAGCCCCAGCATTTT; CDR3: CASSYSGGHQPQHF
V: TRBV29-1; size: many; J: TRBJ1-1; D: TRBD1; DNA: TGCAGCGCCTCGGGACAGGTGAACACTGAAGCTTTCTTT; CDR3: CSASGQVNTEAFF
V: TRBV30; size: many; J: TRBJ1-3; D: -; DNA: TGTGCCTGGAGTCTGGGCAACGGAAACACCATATATTTT; CDR3: CAWSLGNGNTIYF
V: TRBV2; size: -; J: TRBJ2-7; D: TRBD2; DNA: TGTGCCAGCAGTGAGGGACTAGCGGGCGGACAAAACTACGAGCAGTACTTC; CDR3: CASSEGLAGGQNYEQYF
V: TRBV5-1; size: many; J: TRBJ2-1; D: TRBD1; DNA: TGCGCCAGCAGCGCCCGACCCCGGGACAGGGCTACTTCCTACAATGAGCAGTTCTTC; CDR3: CASSARPRDRATSYNEQFF
V: TRBV4-1; size: many; J: TRBJ2-7; D: TRBD1; DNA: TGCGCCAGCAGCCCTCTCAGGGGGGACAGGGTCTACGAGCAGTACTTC; CDR3: CASSPLRGDRVYEQYF
V: TRBV7-6; size: many; J: TRBJ2-2; D: TRBD1; DNA: TGTGCCAGCAGCCCCCGGACAGGGAACACCGGGGAGCTGTTTTTT; CDR3: CASSPRTGNTGELFF
V: TRBV3-1; size: -; J: TRBJ2-5; D: -; DNA: TGTGCCAGCAGCCAGTATCCCGTCCAGACCCAGTACTTC; CDR3: CASSQYPVQTQYF
V: TRBV29-1; size: -; J: TRBJ1-4; D: -; DNA: TGCAGCGCCGGGGGCGGAAATGAAAAACTGTTTTTT; CDR3: CSAGGGNEKLFF
V: TRBV7-2; size: many; J: TRBJ2-4; D: -; DNA: TGTGCCAGCAGCTTTGGAGTTCGACAGTTAGCCAAAAACATTCAGTACTTC; CDR3: CASSFGVRQLAKNIQYF
V: TRBV5-1; size: few; J: TRBJ2-4; D: -; DNA: TGCGCCAGCAGCTTCGACTACGGCATTCAGTACTTC; CDR3: CASSFDYGIQYF
V: TRBV10-1; size: many; J: TRBJ1-1; D: -; DNA: TGCGCCAGCAGTGAGTCGAACAGGATAGTTGCTGAAGCTTTCTTT; CDR3: CASSESNRIVAEAFF
V: TRBV4-2; size: many; J: TRBJ2-7; D: TRBD2; DNA: TGTGCCAGCAGCCTCGGGACTAGCGGATACTCCTACGAGCAGTACTTC; CDR3: CASSLGTSGYSYEQYF
V: TRBV6-1; size: -; J: TRBJ2-1; D: -; DNA: TGTGCCAGCAGTGGTCAACAGGGATCCTACAATGAGCAGTTCTTC; CDR3: CASSGQQGSYNEQFF
V: TRBV28; size: many; J: TRBJ2-7; D: -; DNA: TGTGCCAGCAGGGGACTCCTCTACGAGCAGTACTTC; CDR3: CASRGLLYEQYF
V: TRBV19; size: many; J: TRBJ2-3; D: TRBD2; DNA: TGTGCCAGTAGTATAGCACTAGCGGGAGGCCCCACAGATACGCAGTATTTT; CDR3: CASSIALAGGPTDTQYF
V: TRBV18; size: many; J: TRBJ2-1; D: TRBD1; DNA: TGTGCCAGCTCACCCTTCCTCGGACAGGCTAGAAGGGGTAAAGATGAGCAGTTCTTC; CDR3: CASSPFLGQARRGKDEQFF
V: TRBV3-1; size: many; J: TRBJ2-1; D: -; DNA: TGTGCCAGCACGCGGCAGGGGCACCACAATGAGCAGTTCTTC; CDR3: CASTRQGHHNEQFF
V: TRBV6-6; size: many; J: TRBJ1-6; D: TRBD1; DNA: TGTGCCAGCAGCCTACCCGGGACAGCCATCTCACCCCTCCACTTT; CDR3: CASSLPGTAISPLHF
V: TRBV11-2; size: many; J: TRBJ2-2; D: -; DNA: TGTGCCAGCAGTCCCCTTAGCGGGAACACCGGGGAGCTGTTTTTT; CDR3: CASSPLSGNTGELFF
V: TRBV20-1; size: -; J: TRBJ2-3; D: -; DNA: TGCAGTGCTAGAGCCCCCGGCGGGGATGCGGGCGATACGCAGTATTTT; CDR3: CSARAPGGDAGDTQYF
V: TRBV11-3; size: many; J: TRBJ2-2; D: TRBD2; DNA: TGTGCCAGCAGCTGGGGAGGGGTAGACAACACCGGGGAGCTGTTTTTT; CDR3: CASSWGGVDNTGELFF
V: TRBV7-9; size: -; J: TRBJ1-3; D: -; DNA: TGTGCCAGCAGCCAAGACAGGCAACCTGGAAACACCATATATTTT; CDR3: CASSQDRQPGNTIYF
V: TRBV6-1; size: few; J: TRBJ1-1; D: -; DNA: TGTGCCAGCAAAAATCAGGCAGATTCTGAAGCTTTCTTT; CDR3: CASKNQADSEAFF
V: TRBV19; size: -; J: TRBJ2-1; D: -; DNA: TGTGCCAGTAGCGGGTTTTCCTACAATGAGCAGTTCTTC; CDR3: CASSGFSYNEQFF
V: TRBV27; size: many; J: TRBJ2-2; D: TRBD2; DNA: TGTGCCAGCAGAGGACTAGCGGGAGGGGTCGGGGAGCTGTTTTTT; CDR3: CASRGLAGGVGELFF
V: TRBV20-1; size: many; J: TRBJ2-3; D: -; DNA: TGCAGTGCTAGTAGGGCTAGCGGCACAGATACGCAGTATTTT; CDR3: CSASRASGTDTQYF